This T cell receptor beta chain was captured by sequencing in a study of regulatory T cells in long-lasting Graves disease. With iRepertoire HTBI primers and Arm-PCR of CDR3 regions, TCR beta libraries were built. Using its own MiXCR run on the multiplex PCR reads, TCRdb lists one record per CDR3 protein. The sample lists a few hundred thousand distinct CDR3 sequences, 13% to 15% occurring once. Stated time point: newly diagnosed GD, antithyroid drugs for less than 3 months. Extracted PBMC RNA gave rise to the TCR library. A few counts support this clonotype. CDR1 is SEHNR, CDR2 FQNEAQ, per germline (reference sequence). V was trimmed by 5 bases and J by 5 bases, leaving 13 bases between them. The CDR3 is 13 residues long. These same records also appear under a second study, on T cells in Graves' hyperthyroidism and ophthalmopathy. That work adds: The model anticipated ophthalmopathy a median about 7 months pre-onset.

This chain links TRBV7-9 with TRBJ2-7; no definite D call. This TCR was recovered from a woman in her fifties or sixties with Graves disease. The input for sequencing was peripheral blood mononuclear cells (PBMCs), taken at new diagnosis, from a patient treated with antithyroid drugs. The CDR3 protein is CASSQFTADEQYF. DNA for the CDR3: TGTGCCAGCAGCCAATTTACAGCAGACGAGCAGTACTTC.